The clone carrying this T cell receptor (beta chain) has more than one count but fewer than ten. What it binds is unknown. The entry originates in a study of response to subunit inactivated influenza vaccine. Overall study results and limits: Authors suggested each seasonal flu vaccination may recruit only limited numbers of new T cells.

TCRdb redid the calling of the RT-PCR reads with MiXCR, one entry per CDR3 protein. The sample lists a few hundred thousand distinct CDR3 sequences; just over 20% were seen once. With 3 bases removed from V and 9 bases from J, the gap between germline ends came to 15 bases. CDR3 length equals 14 residues. Germline values: CDR1 DFQATT, CDR2 SNEGSKA (reference sequence). Sequenced here: PBMCs from blood, sampled about 20 months after vaccination. This TCR was sampled from a man between 50 and 69 years old who received an inactivated influenza vaccine. The gene calls are TRBV20-1 and TRBJ1-6; D gene ambiguous. CDR3 sequence: CSASRHTASSPLHF. The DNA of the CDR3 is TGCAGTGCTAGCAGGCATACTGCGAGTTCACCCCTCCACTTT.